Below are 14 T cell receptor beta chains sequenced from a single sample in a study of cytomegalovirus exposure and HLA in healthy donors. Both 60 Vbeta primers and 13 Jbeta primers went into the PCR. Repertoires were generated with immunoSEQ multiplex PCR, while TCRdb's copy carries only in-frame clones and drops some. The profile covers some 200,000 clones, with approximately 79% appearing a single time and around 1.7% taken by the ten largest. The sample consisted of PBMCs. The receptors derive from a man aged 45-60 years in good health and CMV-seronegative.

Only a few counts were recorded for this clone. The chain links TRBV30 to TRBJ2-5, with TRBD2 identical over 11 bases. The ends lost 1 base at V and 3 bases at J; junction bases unmatched: 4. The germline CDR1 and CDR2 sequences are GTSNPN and SVGIG (reference sequence). CDR3 length: 15 amino acids. This CDR3 is CAWSALAGGKETQYF. CDR3 coding DNA: TGTGCCTGGAGTGCCCTAGCGGGAGGCAAAGAGACCCAGTACTTC.

The V call is TRBV27, the J call TRBJ2-3; 10 bases agree with TRBD2. The J segment lost 6 bases and the V segment lost 3 bases, leaving 6 bases of the junction unmatched. This CDR3 has 15 residues. The germline V gene encodes CDR1 MNHEY and CDR2 SMNVEV (reference sequence). The CDR3 bases are TGTGCCAGCAGTTTCAGCGGGAGGGCCACGGATACGCAGTATTTT. Translating gives CASSFSGRATDTQYF.

The chain joins TRBV27 to TRBJ2-7; 7 positions agree with TRBD1. J gave up 1 base and V 4 bases, and 7 bases lay outside the gene matches. This CDR3 comprises 15 residues. Germline V CDR1 and CDR2: MNHEY, SMNVEV (reference sequence). The CDR3 DNA reads TGTGCCAGCAGTTATAGAACAGGGGAGTCCTACGAGCAGTACTTC. It yields the protein CASSYRTGESYEQYF.

The chain couples TRBV28 to TRBJ2-3; the match to TRBD2 covers 7 bases. The CDR3 has 14 amino acids. Germline values: CDR1 MDHEN, CDR2 SYDVKM. With V trimmed by 6 bases and J by 3 bases, 6 bases remained unmatched. CDR3 DNA sequence: TGTGCCAGCAGCTCCGGGGGGAGAACAGATACGCAGTATTTT. This sequence encodes CASSSGGRTDTQYF.

This chain uses TRBV6-5 with TRBJ2-5; 7 bases are a match to TRBD1. The closer fit of TRBJ2-7 to the DNA end suggests the J call may be wrong. The CDR3 covers 13 residues. CDR1 and CDR2 (germline): MNHEY, SVGAGI. The CDR3 nucleotides read TGTGCCAGCAGTTACCCAGGGACAGACGAGCAGTACTTC. This codes for CASSYPGTDEQYF.

The CDR3 DNA is TGTGCCAGTAGTATAGGACAGGGGATTTTCTACGAGCAGTACTTC. Translating gives CASSIGQGIFYEQYF. The J gene is TRBJ2-7, the V gene TRBV19; 8 positions match TRBD1. Germline CDR1 and CDR2: LNHDA and SQIVND (reference sequence). CDR3 length: 15 residues. Losses at the gene ends were 1 base for V and 3 bases for J; bases not matched to a gene: 5.

The CDR3 bases are TGTGCCAGCTGGGGGAGGGGGTGGTCCTACGAGCAGTACTTC. It is translated as CASWGRGWSYEQYF. The chain combines TRBV28 with TRBJ2-7; D may be TRBD2 (7 bases). The germline gives CDR1 MDHEN, CDR2 SYDVKM. This CDR3 comprises 14 residues. Trimming cost V 8 bases and J 1 base, with 15 bases left between them. The variable domain in full, completed from reference TRBV28 and TRBJ2-7, reads DVKVTQSSRYLVKRTGEKVFLECVQDMDHENMFWYRQDPGLGLRLIYFSYDVKMKEKGDIPEGYSVSREKKERFSLILESASTNQTSMYLCASWGRGWSYEQYFGPGTRLTVT.

The J gene is TRBJ2-2, the V gene TRBV5-1; 8 bases match TRBD2. Germline V CDR1 and CDR2: SGHRS, YFSETQ. The V gene end was trimmed by 2 bases and the J gene end by 6 bases; junction bases not matched to a gene: 12. The length of the CDR3 is 17 residues. In DNA, the CDR3 is TGCGCCAGCAGCTTCAACGGGGGGGGATCGTGGCCCGGGGAGCTGTTTTTT. Its protein is CASSFNGGGSWPGELFF.

The count of this clone is one. The chain carries TRBV9 and TRBJ2-7, with 7 bases identical to TRBD2. Per germline, CDR1 SGDLS and CDR2 YYNGEE. V lost 1 base and J lost 2; bases outside the gene matches: 3. The CDR3 contains 14 residues. This CDR3 reads CASSVRREPYEQYF. CDR3 DNA: TGTGCCAGCAGCGTACGGCGGGAGCCCTACGAGCAGTACTTC.

This chain joins TRBV19 and TRBJ2-5, with 8 nucleotides matching TRBD1. Germline CDR1 LNHDA, CDR2 SQIVND (reference sequence). This CDR3 has 16 residues. The trim removed 4 bases at V and 0 bases at J, leaving 7 bases unmatched. CDR3 in amino acids: CASSTGQARYQETQYF. CDR3 nucleotide sequence: TGTGCCAGTAGTACGGGACAGGCGAGGTACCAAGAGACCCAGTACTTC.

This clone was picked up one time. The rearrangement links TRBV12-5 to TRBJ2-3; D perhaps matches TRBD2 (6 bases). The CDR3 runs 14 residues. CDR1 and CDR2 (germline): LGHNT, FRNRAP. Trimming removed 2 bases at V and 4 bases at J, with 10 bases between. The CDR3 protein is CASGLFGSADTQYF. The CDR3 DNA reads TGTGCTAGTGGTTTGTTCGGGAGTGCAGATACGCAGTATTTT.

V is TRBV6-6 and J is TRBJ1-2; D is perhaps TRBD1 (6 bases). Trimming stripped 4 bases from V and 1 base from J, with 10 bases between. Germline-derived CDR1 and CDR2 are MNHNY and SVGAGI (reference sequence). The CDR3 extends over 14 amino acids. The CDR3 here is CASSSNRDNYGYTF. CDR3 bases: TGTGCCAGCAGTTCAAACAGGGATAACTATGGCTACACCTTC.

The chain has TRBV18 and TRBJ1-2; no firm D call. V was shortened by 3 bases and J by 8 bases, with 16 bases between the two germline ends. The CDR3 loop spans 14 amino acids. Looked up from germline, CDR1 is KGHSH and CDR2 is LQKENI. The CDR3 is CASSPTWENEGYTF. The DNA of the CDR3 is TGTGCCAGCTCACCCACCTGGGAGAACGAAGGCTACACCTTC.

V and J are TRBV18 and TRBJ2-2; 9 nucleotides align to TRBD2. J was trimmed by 0 bases and V by 2 bases; bases with no gene match: 10. The CDR3 is 19 amino acids. Germline assignment: CDR1 KGHSH and CDR2 LQKENI. The CDR3 is CASSPRSTSGVTNTGELFF. DNA for the CDR3: TGTGCCAGCTCACCAAGATCGACTAGCGGAGTTACGAACACCGGGGAGCTGTTTTTT.